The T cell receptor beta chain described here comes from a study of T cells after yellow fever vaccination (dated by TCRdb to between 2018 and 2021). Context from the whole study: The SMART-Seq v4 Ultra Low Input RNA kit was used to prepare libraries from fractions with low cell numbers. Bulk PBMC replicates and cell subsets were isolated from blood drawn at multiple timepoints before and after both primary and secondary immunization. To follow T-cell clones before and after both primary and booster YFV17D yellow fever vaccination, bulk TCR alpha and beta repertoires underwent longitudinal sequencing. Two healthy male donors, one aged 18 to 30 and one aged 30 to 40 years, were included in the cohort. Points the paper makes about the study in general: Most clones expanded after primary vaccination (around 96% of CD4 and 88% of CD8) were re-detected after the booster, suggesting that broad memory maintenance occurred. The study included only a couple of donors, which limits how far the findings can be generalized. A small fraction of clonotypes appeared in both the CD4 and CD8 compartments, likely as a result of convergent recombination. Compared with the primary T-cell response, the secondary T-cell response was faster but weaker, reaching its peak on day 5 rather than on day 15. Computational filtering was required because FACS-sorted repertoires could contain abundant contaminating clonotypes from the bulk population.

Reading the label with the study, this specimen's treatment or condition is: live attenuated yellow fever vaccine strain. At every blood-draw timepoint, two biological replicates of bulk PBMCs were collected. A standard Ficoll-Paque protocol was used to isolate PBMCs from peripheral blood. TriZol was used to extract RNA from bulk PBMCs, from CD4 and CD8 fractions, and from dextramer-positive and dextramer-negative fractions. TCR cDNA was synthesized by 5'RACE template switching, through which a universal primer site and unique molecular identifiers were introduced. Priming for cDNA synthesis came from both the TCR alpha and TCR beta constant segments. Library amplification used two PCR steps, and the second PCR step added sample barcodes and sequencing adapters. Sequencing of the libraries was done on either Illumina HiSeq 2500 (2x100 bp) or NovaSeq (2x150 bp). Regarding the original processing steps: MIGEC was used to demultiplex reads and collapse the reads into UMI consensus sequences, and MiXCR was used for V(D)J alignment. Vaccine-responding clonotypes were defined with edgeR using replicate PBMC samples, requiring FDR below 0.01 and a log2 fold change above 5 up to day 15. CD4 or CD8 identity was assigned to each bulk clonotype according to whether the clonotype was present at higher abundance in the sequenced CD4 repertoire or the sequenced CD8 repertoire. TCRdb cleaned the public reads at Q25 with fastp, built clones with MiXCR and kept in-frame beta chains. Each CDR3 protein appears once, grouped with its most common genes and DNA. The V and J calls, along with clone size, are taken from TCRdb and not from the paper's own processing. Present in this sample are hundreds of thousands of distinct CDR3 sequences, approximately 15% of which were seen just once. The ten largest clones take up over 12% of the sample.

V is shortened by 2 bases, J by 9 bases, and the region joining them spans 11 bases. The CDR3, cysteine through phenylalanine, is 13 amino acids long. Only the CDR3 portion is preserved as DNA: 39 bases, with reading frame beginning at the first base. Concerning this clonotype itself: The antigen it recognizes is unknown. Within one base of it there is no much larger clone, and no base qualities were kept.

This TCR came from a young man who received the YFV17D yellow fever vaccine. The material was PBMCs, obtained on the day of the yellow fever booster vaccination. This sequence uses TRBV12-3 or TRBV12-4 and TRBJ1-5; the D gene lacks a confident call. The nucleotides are TGTGCCAGCAGTTTACTAGTCGAGAGGCCCCAGCATTTT. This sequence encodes CASSLLVERPQHF.